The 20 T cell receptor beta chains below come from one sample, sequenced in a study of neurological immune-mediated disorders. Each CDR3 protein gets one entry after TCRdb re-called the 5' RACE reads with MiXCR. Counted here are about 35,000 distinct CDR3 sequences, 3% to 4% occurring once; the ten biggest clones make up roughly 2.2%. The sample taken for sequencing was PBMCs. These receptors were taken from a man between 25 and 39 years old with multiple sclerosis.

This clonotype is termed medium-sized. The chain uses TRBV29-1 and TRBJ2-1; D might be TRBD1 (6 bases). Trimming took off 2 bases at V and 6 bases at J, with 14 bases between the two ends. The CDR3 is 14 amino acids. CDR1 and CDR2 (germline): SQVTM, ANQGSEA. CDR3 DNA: TGCAGCGTTGAATACAGGGTTGGCGCCAATGAGCAGTTCTTC. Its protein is CSVEYRVGANEQFF.

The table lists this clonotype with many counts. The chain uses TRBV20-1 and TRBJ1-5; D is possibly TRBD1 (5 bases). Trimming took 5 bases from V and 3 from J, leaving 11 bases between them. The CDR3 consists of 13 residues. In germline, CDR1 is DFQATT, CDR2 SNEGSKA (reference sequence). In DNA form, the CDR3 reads TGCAGTGCTTCAACAGGAGTCAATCAGCCCCAGCATTTT. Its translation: CSASTGVNQPQHF.

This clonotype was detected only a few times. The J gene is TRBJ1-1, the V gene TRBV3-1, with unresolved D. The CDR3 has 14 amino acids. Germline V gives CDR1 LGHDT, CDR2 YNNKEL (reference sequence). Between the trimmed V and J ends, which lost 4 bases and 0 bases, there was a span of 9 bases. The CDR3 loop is CASSPTAMNTEAFF. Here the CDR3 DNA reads TGTGCCAGCAGCCCGACGGCCATGAACACTGAAGCTTTCTTT.

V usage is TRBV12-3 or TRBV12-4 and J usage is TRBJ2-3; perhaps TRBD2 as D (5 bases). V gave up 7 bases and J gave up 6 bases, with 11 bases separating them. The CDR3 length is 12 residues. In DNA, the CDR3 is TGTGCCAGCAACCCTAGGAGGGATACGCAGTATTTT. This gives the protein CASNPRRDTQYF.

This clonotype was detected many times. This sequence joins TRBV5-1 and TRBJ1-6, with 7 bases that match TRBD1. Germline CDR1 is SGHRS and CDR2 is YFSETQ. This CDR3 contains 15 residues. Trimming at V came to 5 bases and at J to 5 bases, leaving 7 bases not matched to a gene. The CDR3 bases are TGCGCCAGCAGTCCCGGGACAGCAAATAATTCACCCCTCCACTTT. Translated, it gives CASSPGTANNSPLHF.

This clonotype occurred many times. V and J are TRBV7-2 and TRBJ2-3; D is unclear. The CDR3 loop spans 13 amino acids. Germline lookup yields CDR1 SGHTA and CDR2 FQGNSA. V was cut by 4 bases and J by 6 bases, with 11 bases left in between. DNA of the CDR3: TGTGCCAGCAGCTCGAGTGAGTCGGATACGCAGTATTTT. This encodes CASSSSESDTQYF.

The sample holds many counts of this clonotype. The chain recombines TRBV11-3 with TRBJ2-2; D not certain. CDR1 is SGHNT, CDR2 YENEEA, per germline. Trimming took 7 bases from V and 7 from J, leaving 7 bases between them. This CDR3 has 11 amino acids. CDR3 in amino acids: CASMQDGELFF. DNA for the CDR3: TGTGCCAGCATGCAAGACGGGGAGCTGTTTTTT.

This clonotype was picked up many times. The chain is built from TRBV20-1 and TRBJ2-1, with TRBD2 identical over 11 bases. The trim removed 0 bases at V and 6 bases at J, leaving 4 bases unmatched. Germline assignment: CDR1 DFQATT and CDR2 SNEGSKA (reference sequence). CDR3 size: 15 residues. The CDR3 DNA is TGCAGTGCTAGAGATCTGACTAGCGGGGTCAATGAGCAGTTCTTC. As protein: CSARDLTSGVNEQFF.

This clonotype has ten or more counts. The CDR3 coding sequence is TGCGCCAGCAGCTCGAAAATAGCGGGCTCCTACAATGAGCAGTTCTTC. Amino acid sequence: CASSSKIAGSYNEQFF. This sequence joins TRBV5-1 and TRBJ2-1; TRBD2 aligns across 7 bases. The CDR3 extends over 16 amino acids. Per germline, CDR1 SGHRS and CDR2 YFSETQ. Unmatched junction bases numbered 6, after V lost 3 bases and J lost 0 bases. Complete variable domain (other parts from reference TRBV5-1 and TRBJ2-1): KAGVTQTPRYLIKTRGQQVTLSCSPISGHRSVSWYQQTPGQGLQFLFEYFSETQRNKGNFPGRFSGRQFSNSRSEMNVSTLELGDSALYLCASSSKIAGSYNEQFFGPGTRLTVL.

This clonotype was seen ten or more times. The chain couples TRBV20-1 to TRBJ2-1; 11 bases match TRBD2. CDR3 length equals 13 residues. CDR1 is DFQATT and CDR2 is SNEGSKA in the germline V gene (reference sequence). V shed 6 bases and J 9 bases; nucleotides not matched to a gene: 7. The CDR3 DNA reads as TGCAGTGCCATAGCGGGGGGGCTTCTTGAGCAGTTCTTC. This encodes CSAIAGGLLEQFF.

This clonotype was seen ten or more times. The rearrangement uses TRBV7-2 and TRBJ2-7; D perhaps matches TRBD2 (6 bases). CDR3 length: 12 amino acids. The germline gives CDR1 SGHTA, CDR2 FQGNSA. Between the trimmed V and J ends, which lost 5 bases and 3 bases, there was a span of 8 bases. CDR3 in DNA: TGTGCCAGCAGCGAGGGACTCTACGAGCAGTACTTC. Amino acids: CASSEGLYEQYF.

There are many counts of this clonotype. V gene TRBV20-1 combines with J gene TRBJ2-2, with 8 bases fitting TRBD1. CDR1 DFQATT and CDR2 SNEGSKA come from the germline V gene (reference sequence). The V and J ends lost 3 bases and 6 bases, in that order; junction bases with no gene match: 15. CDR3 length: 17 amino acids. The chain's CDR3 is CSASIWGRGRAPGELFF. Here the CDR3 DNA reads TGCAGTGCTAGCATTTGGGGCAGGGGGCGCGCACCCGGGGAGCTGTTTTTT.

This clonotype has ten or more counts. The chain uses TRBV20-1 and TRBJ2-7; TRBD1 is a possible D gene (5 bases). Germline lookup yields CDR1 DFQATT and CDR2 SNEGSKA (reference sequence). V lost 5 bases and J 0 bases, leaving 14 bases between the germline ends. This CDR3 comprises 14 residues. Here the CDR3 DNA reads TGCAGTGCTTCCAGACAGAGACTCTCCTACGAGCAGTACTTC. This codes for CSASRQRLSYEQYF.

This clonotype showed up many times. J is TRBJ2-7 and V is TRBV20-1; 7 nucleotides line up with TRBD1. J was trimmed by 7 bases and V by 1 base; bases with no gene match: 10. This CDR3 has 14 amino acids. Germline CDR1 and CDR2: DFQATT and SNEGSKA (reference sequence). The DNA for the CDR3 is TGCAGTGCTAGAGCGTACAGGGGATTAGAGGAGCAGTACTTC. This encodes CSARAYRGLEEQYF.

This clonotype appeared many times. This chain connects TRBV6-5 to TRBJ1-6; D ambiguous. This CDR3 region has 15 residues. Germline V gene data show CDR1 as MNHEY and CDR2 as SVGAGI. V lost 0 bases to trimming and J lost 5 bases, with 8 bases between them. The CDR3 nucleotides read TGTGCCAGCAGTTACTCGAAGAGAAATAATTCACCCCTCCACTTT. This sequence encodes CASSYSKRNNSPLHF.

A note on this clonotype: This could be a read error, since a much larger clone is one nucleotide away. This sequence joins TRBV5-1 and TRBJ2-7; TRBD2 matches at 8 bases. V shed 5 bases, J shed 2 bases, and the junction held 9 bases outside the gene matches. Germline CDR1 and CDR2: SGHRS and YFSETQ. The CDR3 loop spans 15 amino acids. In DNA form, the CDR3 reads TGCGCCAGCAGTTCCGGGACTAGAGGGCCCTACGAGCAGTACTTC. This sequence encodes CASSSGTRGPYEQYF.

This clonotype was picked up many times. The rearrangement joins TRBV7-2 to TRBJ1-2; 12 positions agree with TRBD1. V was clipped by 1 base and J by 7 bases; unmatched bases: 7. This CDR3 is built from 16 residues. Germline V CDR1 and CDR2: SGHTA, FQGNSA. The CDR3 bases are TGTGCCAGCAGCTTAGATAAGGGACAGGGGGCGCTTGGCTACACCTTC. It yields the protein CASSLDKGQGALGYTF. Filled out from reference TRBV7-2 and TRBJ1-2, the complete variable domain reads GAGVSQSPSNKVTEKGKDVELRCDPISGHTALYWYRQSLGQGLEFLIYFQGNSAPDKSGLPSDRFSAERTGGSVSTLTIQRTQQEDSAVYLCASSLDKGQGALGYTFGSGTRLTVV.

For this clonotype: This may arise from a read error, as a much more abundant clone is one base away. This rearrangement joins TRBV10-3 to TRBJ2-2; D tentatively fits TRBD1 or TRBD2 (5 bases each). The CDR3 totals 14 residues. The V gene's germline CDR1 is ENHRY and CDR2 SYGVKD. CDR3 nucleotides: TGTGTCACCAACGGGGCAGGAAACACCGGGGAGCTGTTTTTT. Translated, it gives CVTNGAGNTGELFF.

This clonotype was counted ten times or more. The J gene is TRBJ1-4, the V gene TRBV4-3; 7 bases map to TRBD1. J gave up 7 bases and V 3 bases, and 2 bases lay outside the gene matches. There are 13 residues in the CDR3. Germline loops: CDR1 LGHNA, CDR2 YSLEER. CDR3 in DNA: TGCGCCAGCAGCCAGGACAGGTCTGAAAAACTGTTTTTT. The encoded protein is CASSQDRSEKLFF.

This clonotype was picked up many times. The DNA of the CDR3 is TGCAGCGTTCGCGGGGGGTTACAAGAGACCCAGTACTTC. This codes for CSVRGGLQETQYF. The J gene is TRBJ2-5, the V gene TRBV29-1, with TRBD2 matching 8 bases. There are 13 residues in the CDR3. V was clipped by 5 bases and J by 2 bases; unmatched bases: 4. The germline gives CDR1 SQVTM, CDR2 ANQGSEA. Drawing the rest from reference TRBV29-1 and TRBJ2-5, the complete variable domain is SAVISQKPSRDICQRGTSLTIQCQVDSQVTMMFWYRQQPGQSLTLIATANQGSEATYESGFVIDKFPISRPNLTFSTLTVSNMSPEDSSIYLCSVRGGLQETQYFGPGTRLLVL.